One sample yielded the 32 T cell receptor beta chains listed below, sequenced in a study of cytomegalovirus exposure and HLA in healthy donors. A multiplex PCR was run with 60 Vbeta primers and 13 Jbeta primers. Libraries were prepared by immunoSEQ multiplex PCR; TCRdb keeps only in-frame clonotypes and omits some of them. The sample yields around 94,000 clones, around two thirds seen once. Sequenced: PBMCs. The source is a man aged 25-45 years in good health and CMV-seronegative.

The chain recombines TRBV11-2 with TRBJ2-3; D is perhaps TRBD1 (5 bases). CDR3 size: 13 residues. Trimming pared 4 bases from V and 9 bases from J, leaving 14 bases between. CDR1 is SGHAT, CDR2 FQNNGV, per germline. The CDR3 protein is CASSWGQVSTQYF. In DNA form, the CDR3 reads TGTGCCAGCAGCTGGGGCCAGGTTTCGACGCAGTATTTT.

V and J are TRBV5-1 and TRBJ2-3; 7 nucleotides agree with TRBD1. Germline values: CDR1 SGHRS, CDR2 YFSETQ. The CDR3 totals 16 residues. Losses at the gene ends were 4 bases for V and 1 base for J; bases not matched to a gene: 9. CDR3 coding DNA: TGCGCCAGCAGCGTCTGGACAGGACCACGCACAGATACGCAGTATTTT. Residues: CASSVWTGPRTDTQYF. The complete variable domain, with remaining parts taken from reference TRBV5-1 and TRBJ2-3, reads KAGVTQTPRYLIKTRGQQVTLSCSPISGHRSVSWYQQTPGQGLQFLFEYFSETQRNKGNFPGRFSGRQFSNSRSEMNVSTLELGDSALYLCASSVWTGPRTDTQYFGPGTRLTVL.

This clone was found once. The rearrangement uses TRBV18 and TRBJ2-1, with TRBD1 identical over 9 bases. V dropped 6 bases and J dropped 5; count of bases not matched to a gene: 8. CDR3 length: 15 amino acids. The germline V gene has CDR1 KGHSH and CDR2 LQKENI. The CDR3 spells CASSTGTGINNEQFF. In DNA, the CDR3 is TGTGCCAGCTCCACCGGGACAGGGATTAACAATGAGCAGTTCTTC.

The rearrangement links TRBV7-2 to TRBJ2-3; tentative D call: TRBD2 (6 bases). The V gene lost 3 bases and the J gene lost 2 bases, with 12 bases spanning the gap. The CDR3 covers 15 residues. Germline V gene lookup returns CDR1 SGHTA and CDR2 FQGNSA. CDR3 region: CASSFAGLFTDTQYF. The CDR3 DNA reads TGTGCCAGCAGCTTCGCGGGACTTTTCACAGATACGCAGTATTTT.

This chain links TRBV19 with TRBJ2-7; 7 bases map to TRBD1. CDR3 size: 13 residues. V lost 9 bases, J lost 4 bases, and 9 bases stayed unmatched. Germline V gene data show CDR1 as LNHDA and CDR2 as SQIVND (reference sequence). This chain's CDR3 is CASGGQGVYEQYF. CDR3 coding DNA: TGTGCCAGCGGCGGGCAGGGGGTTTACGAGCAGTACTTC. Variable domain in full (rest from reference TRBV19 and TRBJ2-7): DGGITQSPKYLFRKEGQNVTLSCEQNLNHDAMYWYRQDPGQGLRLIYYSQIVNDFQKGDIAEGYSVSREKKESFPLTVTSAQKNPTAFYLCASGGQGVYEQYFGPGTRLTVT.

The chain combines TRBV19 with TRBJ1-4; D ambiguous. Germline loops: CDR1 LNHDA, CDR2 SQIVND (reference sequence). Trimming removed 6 bases from V and 8 bases from J, with 19 bases in between. The CDR3 length is 15 residues. CDR3 bases: TGTGCCAGTAGCACGCCAGAGACTCGAGGGGAAAAACTGTTTTTT. Its translation is CASSTPETRGEKLFF.

The chain links TRBV6-1 to TRBJ2-3, with TRBD2 as a possible D gene (6 bases). The CDR3 consists of 15 residues. The V gene lost 2 bases and the J gene lost 0 bases, with 9 bases spanning the gap. The germline V gene encodes CDR1 MNHNS and CDR2 SASEGT. The CDR3 reads CASSESSGSTDTQYF. DNA of the CDR3: TGTGCCAGCAGTGAATCCAGCGGGAGCACAGATACGCAGTATTTT.

The chain recombines TRBV9 with TRBJ2-7; 9 nucleotides agree with TRBD1. In germline, CDR1 is SGDLS, CDR2 YYNGEE. The CDR3 contains 16 residues. Germline trimming cut 3 bases from V and 7 bases from J; bases unmatched to any gene: 14. The CDR3 nucleotides read TGTGCCAGCAGCGAGGCTCCGGGACAGGGATTAAGGGAGCAGTACTTC. Its translation: CASSEAPGQGLREQYF.

The rearrangement uses TRBV6-1 and TRBJ2-3, with D maybe TRBD2 (6 bases). The CDR3 has 16 amino acids. Trimming took off 1 base at V and 0 bases at J, with 11 bases between the two ends. Germline V lookup: CDR1 MNHNS, CDR2 SASEGT. In DNA, the CDR3 is TGTGCCAGCAGTGAAGGTCGACTAGATAGCACAGATACGCAGTATTTT. Translating it yields CASSEGRLDSTDTQYF.

This clone was recorded only once. The chain recombines TRBV5-1 with TRBJ2-7, with 8 bases fitting TRBD2. Germline CDR1 and CDR2: SGHRS and YFSETQ. With 2 bases clipped from V and 4 bases from J, the junction kept 5 bases outside the gene matches. The CDR3 sequence is 14 residues long. The CDR3 spells CASSLSGSLYEQYF. The CDR3 bases are TGCGCCAGCAGCTTAAGCGGGAGTCTGTACGAGCAGTACTTC.

The table lists this clone with a few counts. CDR3 loop: CARLAGFQETQYF. The DNA for the CDR3 is TGCGCCAGGCTAGCGGGGTTTCAAGAGACCCAGTACTTC. The chain links TRBV5-1 to TRBJ2-5; 9 bases map to TRBD2. CDR1 is SGHRS and CDR2 is YFSETQ in the germline V gene. Trimming removed 8 bases from V and 2 bases from J; junction bases left unmatched: 4. The CDR3 spans 13 residues. The full variable domain, with the rest looked up from reference TRBV5-1 and TRBJ2-5, is KAGVTQTPRYLIKTRGQQVTLSCSPISGHRSVSWYQQTPGQGLQFLFEYFSETQRNKGNFPGRFSGRQFSNSRSEMNVSTLELGDSALYLCARLAGFQETQYFGPGTRLLVL.

The rearrangement uses TRBV25-1 and TRBJ2-1, with a weak D call TRBD1 (6 bases). Trimming stripped 4 bases from V and 3 bases from J, with 16 bases between. CDR3 length: 16 amino acids. Germline V gene sequence: CDR1 MGHDK, CDR2 SYGVNS. For the CDR3, the DNA is TGTGCCAGCAGTGGGGTGGGGGCGGGTGACTACAATGAGCAGTTCTTC. Translation gives CASSGVGAGDYNEQFF. Full variable domain (missing parts from reference TRBV25-1 and TRBJ2-1): EADIYQTPRYLVIGTGKKITLECSQTMGHDKMYWYQQDPGMELHLIHYSYGVNSTEKGDLSSESTVSRIRTEHFPLTLESARPSHTSQYLCASSGVGAGDYNEQFFGPGTRLTVL.

This chain uses TRBV2 with TRBJ1-4; 7 nucleotides line up with TRBD1. J gave up 3 bases and V 6 bases, and 10 bases lay outside the gene matches. The CDR3 extends over 16 amino acids. Per the germline V gene, CDR1 is SNHLY and CDR2 is FYNNEI. CDR3 nucleotides: TGTGCCAGCAGGGCCATGATGGACAGGTCTAATGAAAAACTGTTTTTT. It translates to CASRAMMDRSNEKLFF.

For the CDR3, the DNA is TGTGCCAGCAGCGGACAGTCGGGGAGGGGGGATACGCAGTATTTT. This translates into CASSGQSGRGDTQYF. This rearrangement joins TRBV2 to TRBJ2-3; D is possibly TRBD2 (7 bases). This CDR3 spans 15 amino acids. Germline assignment: CDR1 SNHLY and CDR2 FYNNEI. The V end lost 6 bases, the J end lost 6 bases, and 19 bases lay between the germline ends. Full variable domain (rest looked up from reference TRBV2 and TRBJ2-3): EPEVTQTPSHQVTQMGQEVILRCVPISNHLYFYWYRQILGQKVEFLVSFYNNEISEKSEIFDDQFSVERPDGSNFTLKIRSTKLEDSAMYFCASSGQSGRGDTQYFGPGTRLTVL.

The chain is built from TRBV7-9 and TRBJ1-3, with unresolved D. V lost 5 bases to trimming and J lost 4 bases, with 6 bases between them. CDR3 length: 12 residues. Germline CDR1 is SEHNR and CDR2 is FQNEAQ (reference sequence). The CDR3 region has the DNA TGTGCCAGCAGCGCACTAGGAAACACCATATATTTT. Translating gives CASSALGNTIYF. Looking up the rest from reference TRBV7-9 and TRBJ1-3 gives the full variable domain: DTGVSQNPRHKITKRGQNVTFRCDPISEHNRLYWYRQTLGQGPEFLTYFQNEAQLEKSRLLSDRFSAERPKGSFSTLEIQRTEQGDSAMYLCASSALGNTIYFGEGSWLTVV.

Written as DNA, the CDR3 is TGTGCCAGTAGTCCGACGACTAGCGGGGGGATCGAGACCCAGTACTTC. Encoded protein: CASSPTTSGGIETQYF. The chain joins TRBV19 to TRBJ2-5; TRBD2 matches 13 bases. The CDR3 covers 16 residues. CDR1 is LNHDA, CDR2 SQIVND, per germline (reference sequence). Trimming cost V 5 bases and J 5 bases; bases outside gene matches: 8.

The chain combines TRBV5-8 with TRBJ2-1; D remains unclear. Germline CDR1 SGHTS, CDR2 YDEGEE. The CDR3 extends over 14 amino acids. V shed 1 base and J shed 1 base, with 6 bases lying between them. The DNA for the CDR3 is TGTGCCAGCAGCTTGACCGGTTCCTACAATGAGCAGTTCTTC. It translates to CASSLTGSYNEQFF.

V usage is TRBV18 and J usage is TRBJ1-5; 8 bases fit TRBD1. Germline V gene sequence: CDR1 KGHSH, CDR2 LQKENI. The CDR3 is 14 amino acids. V lost 3 bases and J lost 5; bases outside the gene matches: 3. The CDR3 DNA reads as TGTGCCAGCTCACCGGACAGGGAGTATCAGCCCCAGCATTTT. Translated: CASSPDREYQPQHF.

The J gene is TRBJ1-1, the V gene TRBV2; 8 bases line up with TRBD1. The CDR3 totals 14 residues. Losses at the gene ends were 10 bases for V and 0 bases for J; bases not matched to a gene: 7. The germline V gene has CDR1 SNHLY and CDR2 FYNNEI. The CDR3 coding sequence is TGTGCCATTCCGGGGGACAGGTTGAACACTGAAGCTTTCTTT. Translated, it gives CAIPGDRLNTEAFF.

The genes are TRBV5-1 and TRBJ2-5, with 10 nucleotides matching TRBD1. The CDR3 sequence is 17 residues long. The ends lost 0 bases at V and 5 bases at J; junction bases unmatched: 10. The germline CDR1 and CDR2 sequences are SGHRS and YFSETQ. CDR3 coding DNA: TGCGCCAGCAGCTTGGGGCCGGGACAGGGGATTAGGGAGACCCAGTACTTC. Its protein product is CASSLGPGQGIRETQYF.

The J gene is TRBJ2-2, the V gene TRBV28; the D gene is possibly TRBD1 (5 bases). This CDR3 contains 16 residues. V lost 6 bases to trimming and J lost 4 bases, with 18 bases between them. CDR1 and CDR2 from the germline V gene are MDHEN and SYDVKM. CDR3 DNA sequence: TGTGCCAGCAGACTACCCCTAGACAGATTCACCGGGGAGCTGTTTTTT. Its protein product is CASRLPLDRFTGELFF. Complete variable domain (other parts from reference TRBV28 and TRBJ2-2): DVKVTQSSRYLVKRTGEKVFLECVQDMDHENMFWYRQDPGLGLRLIYFSYDVKMKEKGDIPEGYSVSREKKERFSLILESASTNQTSMYLCASRLPLDRFTGELFFGEGSRLTVL.

V usage is TRBV18 and J usage is TRBJ2-3; 8 positions match TRBD2. This CDR3 contains 15 residues. The J segment lost 4 bases and the V segment lost 1 base, leaving 4 bases of the junction unmatched. Germline V CDR1 and CDR2: KGHSH, LQKENI. DNA of the CDR3: TGTGCCAGCTCACCACAGCGGGAGCGGGCAGATACGCAGTATTTT. This sequence encodes CASSPQRERADTQYF.

The chain links TRBV10-2 to TRBJ2-3, with D perhaps TRBD2 (5 bases). Trimming cost V 8 bases and J 0 bases, with 18 bases left between them. The germline V gene has CDR1 WSHSY and CDR2 SAAADI. The CDR3 has 16 residues. Here the CDR3 reads CASSKEVIASTDTQYF. The CDR3 coding sequence is TGCGCCAGCTCGAAGGAGGTGATCGCCAGCACAGATACGCAGTATTTT.

The rearrangement links TRBV20-1 to TRBJ1-6; D is uncertain. Germline CDR1 is DFQATT and CDR2 is SNEGSKA (reference sequence). This CDR3 region has 11 residues. V was cut by 5 bases and J by 8 bases, with 7 bases left in between. As DNA, the CDR3 is TGCAGTGCTCGGGGAGATTCACCCCTCCACTTT. It specifies CSARGDSPLHF.

The chain is built from TRBV7-8 and TRBJ2-7; TRBD2 is a possible D gene (6 bases). Germline V gene sequence: CDR1 SGHVS, CDR2 FQNEAQ. V dropped 1 base and J dropped 2 bases, with 21 bases sitting between them. The CDR3 has 18 amino acids. CDR3 sequence (DNA): TGTGCCAGCAGCTTAGTCATTGTATCCGCCCAGCGGGCCTACGAGCAGTACTTC. It specifies CASSLVIVSAQRAYEQYF.

The chain links TRBV2 to TRBJ2-3, with TRBD2 matching over 12 bases. The CDR3 length is 15 residues. The V segment lost 6 bases and the J segment 6 bases; nucleotides outside the gene matches: 7. Germline-derived CDR1 and CDR2 are SNHLY and FYNNEI. The CDR3 coding sequence is TGTGCCAGCAGACCGACTAGCGGGGGCGGTGATACGCAGTATTTT. Amino acids: CASRPTSGGGDTQYF.

The CDR3 DNA is TGTGCCAGCACAAAGCTAGCCGTCTCCTACAATGAGCAGTTCTTC. Its protein product is CASTKLAVSYNEQFF. The rearrangement joins TRBV27 to TRBJ2-1; D is perhaps TRBD2 (5 bases). Trimming removed 7 bases at V and 0 bases at J, with 13 bases between. The CDR3 sequence is 15 residues long. Germline-derived CDR1 and CDR2 are MNHEY and SMNVEV (reference sequence).

The chain has TRBV19 and TRBJ2-3; D is perhaps TRBD1 (5 bases). Germline CDR1 and CDR2: LNHDA and SQIVND (reference sequence). Between the trimmed V and J ends, which lost 4 bases and 0 bases, there was a span of 20 bases. This CDR3 has 18 amino acids. The CDR3 here is CASSTSRVSLGSTDTQYF. As DNA, the CDR3 is TGTGCCAGTAGTACCTCCAGGGTTTCTCTGGGAAGCACAGATACGCAGTATTTT.

In its sample, this clone was seen once. The DNA of the CDR3 is TGCAGCGCCGGCAGGGGGTCCCTCACAGATACGCAGTATTTT. Its protein product is CSAGRGSLTDTQYF. The V call is TRBV29-1, the J call TRBJ2-3; 7 bases are shared with TRBD1. CDR3 length equals 14 residues. Looked up from germline, CDR1 is SQVTM and CDR2 is ANQGSEA. Unmatched junction bases numbered 9, after V lost 7 bases and J lost 2 bases.

The chain has TRBV10-3 and TRBJ2-5; a possible D gene is TRBD2 (6 bases). The tail of the sequence fits TRBJ2-7 better, so the J call may be wrong. Germline assignment: CDR1 ENHRY and CDR2 SYGVKD. CDR3 length: 12 amino acids. The CDR3 reads CAISGLDYEQYF. The CDR3 DNA reads as TGTGCCATCAGTGGACTAGATTACGAGCAGTACTTC.

The chain uses TRBV5-1 and TRBJ1-5, with D unclear. CDR1 is SGHRS and CDR2 is YFSETQ in the germline V gene. The V and J ends lost 5 bases and 0 bases respectively, with 6 bases between them. The CDR3 has 13 residues. The CDR3 region is CASRVASNQPQHF. DNA of the CDR3: TGCGCCAGCAGAGTAGCTAGCAATCAGCCCCAGCATTTT.

This clone was detected only once. The chain couples TRBV5-1 to TRBJ2-7; 11 bases line up with TRBD2. V was pared by 8 bases and J by 7 bases, with 17 bases of the junction left unmatched. In germline, CDR1 is SGHRS, CDR2 YFSETQ. This CDR3 spans 16 amino acids. The CDR3 nucleotides read TGCGCCAGTGACCCCGAACCGGGACTAGCGGCGCGGGAGCAGTACTTC. It is translated as CASDPEPGLAAREQYF.